Sequencing of this T cell receptor (beta chain) was carried out in a study of molecular identifiers for immune sequencing clone quantification. Points from the study as a whole: Detectable among about a million naive cells, according to reports, was Jurkat TCR RNA spiked in from one cell. Molecules of identical TCR sharing a barcode could underestimate highly expanded clone sizes.

TCRdb redid the calling of the PCR reads with MiXCR, one entry per CDR3 protein. The data show just under 650,000 distinct CDR3 sequences, around 20% seen once. In the sort, naive CD8 T cells were defined as CD8+CD4-CCR7+CD45RA+. This clonotype was seen at least ten times. The antigen is unknown. The V and J ends lost 0 bases and 4 bases respectively, with 10 bases between them. Germline loops: CDR1 SQVTM, CDR2 ANQGSEA. The length of the CDR3 is 13 residues. Sample: naive CD8+ T cells from blood, with Jurkat cell RNA spiked in. Indicated subset: FACS-sorted CD8+CD4-CCR7+CD45RA+ naive T cells. The chain has TRBV29-1 and TRBJ2-7; TRBD1 or TRBD2 may be the D gene (5 bases each). The sequence derives from a human donor in good health. Some libraries in this study had Jurkat cell RNA spiked in. The CDR3 coding sequence is TGCAGCGTTGAAGAAAGATGGGGGTACGAGCAGTACTTC. Amino acid sequence: CSVEERWGYEQYF.